Listed below are T cell receptor beta chains from one sample, sequenced in a study of blood T cells in healthy people across ages. From the 5' RACE reads, TCRdb called clonotypes with MiXCR, one entry per CDR3 protein. Among some 1.4 million distinct CDR3 sequences, about 40% were seen once, and the ten largest hold roughly 7.9%. Sequencing was carried out using blood. Source of these receptors: a woman younger than 30 in good health. CDR3s include the opening cysteine and the closing phenylalanine or tryptophan. D genes are given only for firm matches. Size is omitted from some rows. Given values are once, few, many or a class for expanded clones.

clone size	D gene	V gene	J gene	CDR3 DNA	CDR3 protein
NA	TRBD1	TRBV3-1	TRBJ2-1	TGTGCCAGCAACTACAGGGGGTATGAGCAGTTCTTC	CASNYRGYEQFF
NA	NA	TRBV4-2	TRBJ1-6	TGTGCCAGCAGCCAAGAGGCAGGGAATTCGGGGTCACCCCTCCACTTT	CASSQEAGNSGSPLHF
many	NA	TRBV29-1	TRBJ2-5	TGCAGCGTTGAGATCGGGATCTTCGTTTTGAATGAGGAGACCCAGTACTTC	CSVEIGIFVLNEETQYF
once	NA	TRBV10-1	TRBJ2-7	TGCGCCAGCAGTGAGGCGGCTGCCTACGAGCAGTACTTC	CASSEAAAYEQYF
NA	NA	TRBV28	TRBJ1-4	TGTGTCAGCAGTTTCGCCGGGATTTGGCTTGTAGGTGAAAAACTGTTTTTT	CVSSFAGIWLVGEKLFF
NA	NA	TRBV28	TRBJ1-1	TGTGCCAGCAGTTCACACACAGGCGGTCCCGAAGCTTTCTTT	CASSSHTGGPEAFF
NA	NA	TRBV25-1	TRBJ2-5	TGTGCCAGCAGTGAAGATGGTAAAGGGCAAGAGACCCAGTACTTC	CASSEDGKGQETQYF
NA	NA	TRBV4-1	TRBJ2-7	TGCGCCAGCAGCCAAGAGAGGGGAGCCACTTACGAGCAGTACTTC	CASSQERGATYEQYF
NA	NA	TRBV20-1	TRBJ1-1	TGCAGTGCTATATTTTGGGGACTGGCTTTCTTT	CSAIFWGLAFF
NA	TRBD1	TRBV10-3	TRBJ2-6	TGTGCCATCAGTGGACAGGGGCCCAAATCTGGGGCCAACGTCCTGACTTTC	CAISGQGPKSGANVLTF
few	TRBD1	TRBV25-1	TRBJ2-7	TGTGCCAGCTGTCGGACAGGGGGCGTTTCCGAGCAGTACTTC	CASCRTGGVSEQYF
many	NA	TRBV20-1	TRBJ2-3	TGCAGTGCCCCAGGTAGCACAGATACGCAGTATTTT	CSAPGSTDTQYF
few	TRBD1	TRBV5-1	TRBJ2-2	TGCGCCAGCAGCTTGGACAGGGGCACCGGGGAGCTGTTTTTT	CASSLDRGTGELFF
NA	NA	TRBV20-1	TRBJ1-4	TGCAGTGCTAGTCCCCCCGGTAGTGAAAAACTGTTTTTT	CSASPPGSEKLFF
NA	TRBD1	TRBV7-2	TRBJ1-2	TGTGCCAGCAGCACCCGGGGGACAGGAGGCTACACCTTC	CASSTRGTGGYTF
few	TRBD1	TRBV12-3/TRBV12-4	TRBJ2-1	TGTGCCAGCAGTCGACGACAGGGAAACAATGAGCAGTTCTTC	CASSRRQGNNEQFF
few	TRBD1	TRBV7-2	TRBJ1-2	TGTGCCAGCAGCTTAGTACAGGGGGATGGCTACACCTTC	CASSLVQGDGYTF
NA	TRBD2	TRBV29-1	TRBJ2-1	TGCAGCGTCGGCTCCGGGACTAGCGGGTGGAATGAGCAGTTCTTC	CSVGSGTSGWNEQFF
NA	NA	TRBV24-1	TRBJ2-2	TGTGCCACCAGTGATACGACGTCGGGGGCCGGGGAGCTGTTTTTT	CATSDTTSGAGELFF
few	TRBD1	TRBV5-1	TRBJ1-2	TGCGCCAGCAGCACCGAACAGGGGTCGCTTTCTAACTATGGCTACACCTTC	CASSTEQGSLSNYGYTF
few	NA	TRBV12-3/TRBV12-4	TRBJ2-5	TGTGCCAGCAGTAGGGACCGATGGGAGACCCAGTACTTC	CASSRDRWETQYF
few	TRBD1	TRBV5-1	TRBJ1-2	TGCGCCAGCAGCTTACTAAGTACCGGGACAGGGCGAGATGGCTACACCTTC	CASSLLSTGTGRDGYTF
NA	NA	TRBV20-1	TRBJ2-7	TGCAGTGCTCACCCAGGGGGGGTTGAGCAGTACTTC	CSAHPGGVEQYF
many	NA	TRBV20-1	TRBJ1-2	TGCAGTGCCCCAGGTGGTGGCTACACCTTC	CSAPGGGYTF
few	NA	TRBV20-1	TRBJ2-1	TGCAGTGCCCCTGTGGTAGCAGTAAATGAGCAGTTCTTC	CSAPVVAVNEQFF
NA	NA	TRBV6-6	TRBJ2-7	TGTGCCAGCAGGTCTAGCGACGAGCAGTACTTC	CASRSSDEQYF
NA	NA	TRBV11-2	TRBJ2-1	TGTGCCAGCAGCTTAGTTCCAGTAGTCAGGCTCGACGAGGTCAAGCAGTTCTTC	CASSLVPVVRLDEVKQFF
NA	TRBD1	TRBV6-5	TRBJ1-1	TGTGCCAGCAGTTTCGCGACAGGGGGCTGGACTGAAGCTTTCTTT	CASSFATGGWTEAFF
NA	NA	TRBV20-1	TRBJ2-4	TGCAGTGTAGGGGACGGTCTAGTAAACATTCAGTACTTC	CSVGDGLVNIQYF
NA	NA	TRBV6-6	TRBJ2-7	TGTGCCAGCAGTTACGAAGACGGCTCCTACGAGCAGTACTTC	CASSYEDGSYEQYF
NA	TRBD2	TRBV28	TRBJ2-7	TGTGCCAGCTCTGGGGAGGGCCGGTCGGGGGAGCAGTACTTC	CASSGEGRSGEQYF
NA	NA	TRBV10-3	TRBJ1-2	TGTGCCATCAGTAACACAGGGTACGATGGCTACACCTTC	CAISNTGYDGYTF
NA	NA	TRBV12-3/TRBV12-4	TRBJ1-5	TGTGCCAGCAGTCGGACCGAGAGTAGCAATCAGCCCCAGCATTTT	CASSRTESSNQPQHF
few	NA	TRBV12-3/TRBV12-4	TRBJ2-3	TGTGCCAGCAGCCAGAGACAGTTAAGCACAGATACGCAGTATTTT	CASSQRQLSTDTQYF
NA	TRBD2	TRBV3-1	TRBJ2-3	TGTGCCAGCAGTCCCTGGGGGGGGAGCACAGATACGCAGTATTTT	CASSPWGGSTDTQYF
NA	NA	TRBV7-8	TRBJ2-2	TGTGCCAGCAGCTTAGTTTCAATCAGGGACCGAGAGCTGTTTTTT	CASSLVSIRDRELFF
NA	TRBD1	TRBV27	TRBJ2-7	TGTGCCAGCAGTCCAGGGACAGGCCCCACCGGCGAGCAGTACTTC	CASSPGTGPTGEQYF
once	TRBD1	TRBV2	TRBJ1-2	TGTGCCAGCACCGCAACGACAGGGGGAGGCTACACCTTC	CASTATTGGGYTF
NA	TRBD2	TRBV4-2	TRBJ2-2	TGTGCCAGCAGCGACCTGGGACTAGCGGGAGGGCACGGGGAGCTGTTTTTT	CASSDLGLAGGHGELFF
NA	NA	TRBV25-1	TRBJ1-5	TGTGCCAGCAAGAACGGGCACAATATTAGCAATCAGCCCCAGCATTTT	CASKNGHNISNQPQHF
once	TRBD2	TRBV7-3	TRBJ2-3	TGTGCCAGCAGCTGGGGACTAGCGGGGGGGCCCGGAGATACGCAGTATTTT	CASSWGLAGGPGDTQYF
NA	NA	TRBV11-2	TRBJ2-1	TGTGCCAGCAGCTTTAACTGGATGGACAATGAGCAGTTCTTC	CASSFNWMDNEQFF
NA	TRBD1	TRBV5-5	TRBJ2-7	TGTGCCAGCAGCCAAGGACAGGAGTCCTACGAGCAGTACTTC	CASSQGQESYEQYF
NA	NA	TRBV5-1	TRBJ1-1	TGCGCCTCCAAATTTGGGACCTCGAACACTGAAGCTTTCTTT	CASKFGTSNTEAFF
NA	NA	TRBV30	TRBJ2-1	TGTGCCTGGAGTGTATTAGGATATGAGCAGTTCTTC	CAWSVLGYEQFF
NA	NA	TRBV29-1	TRBJ2-1	TGCAGCGTTGTGGGGATTTCCCTCAATGAGCAGTTCTTC	CSVVGISLNEQFF
many	TRBD2	TRBV6-4	TRBJ2-2	TGTGCCAGCAGTGACATCACTAGCGGGGACACCGGGGAGCTGTTTTTT	CASSDITSGDTGELFF
few	NA	TRBV4-1	TRBJ2-7	TGCGCCAGCAGCCAAGAGTGGTCAGGGCCTCTGGGAGAGCAGTACTTC	CASSQEWSGPLGEQYF
NA	NA	TRBV9	TRBJ1-1	TGTGCCAGCAGCGTAGAGGTAATCAACACTGAAGCTTTCTTT	CASSVEVINTEAFF
NA	NA	TRBV28	TRBJ2-3	TGTGCCAGCACCTCCAGGCAGCTGATCTACACAGATACGCAGTATTTT	CASTSRQLIYTDTQYF
NA	TRBD2	TRBV28	TRBJ2-3	TGTGCCAGCAGTTTGTTTACTAGCGGATACACAGATACGCAGTATTTT	CASSLFTSGYTDTQYF
NA	NA	TRBV29-1	TRBJ1-2	TGCAGCGGAACGACCGGGACAACTAACTATGGCTACACCTTC	CSGTTGTTNYGYTF
few	TRBD2	TRBV4-2	TRBJ2-5	TGTGCCAGCAGCCAGTATGGGACTAGCGGGAGTGACCTCAATGAGCAGTACTTC	CASSQYGTSGSDLNEQYF
once	TRBD2	TRBV24-1	TRBJ2-1	TGTGCCACCAGTGTTGGGCGGGAGGGGGGTGAGCAGTTCTTC	CATSVGREGGEQFF